This TCR beta chain appears in the sequencing data of a study of cytomegalovirus exposure and HLA in healthy donors (TCRdb year 2017). Notes on the research overall: An earlier analysis of approximately 640 of the donors reported 250 to 350 Gb of sequence data and 100 million to 130 million unique TCR beta sequences from about 200 million T cells. About 300 gigabases of sequencing data and approximately 93 million unique TCR sequences were included in an early release covering under 650 HLA-typed donors. Of the roughly 430 genotyped donors, approximately 82% fell in the genetic ancestry cluster associated with self-reported Caucasian donors. The study aimed to test whether signatures of past pathogen exposure could be identified by cataloging public T cell receptors. The study used immunosequencing to profile the T cell repertoires of about 670 subjects and linked those repertoires to cytomegalovirus serostatus. In addition to the first cohort of roughly 700 subjects, a separate validation cohort of 130 or so different subjects was used. To predict cytomegalovirus infection status, the study combined high-throughput TCR immunosequencing, statistical association of individual TCRs with disease status, and machine learning. A later analysis re-analyzed previously published TCR beta repertoires from 660 or so donors and added high-resolution HLA genotyping to study TCR occurrence patterns. In the later analysis, no new phenotypic data were used to find candidate immune exposures; instead, reliance was placed on TCR beta sequences and their occurrence across donors. An earlier analysis of approximately 630 of the donors applied high-throughput TCR beta sequencing to assess whether each TCR beta V gene segment acted as functional or pseudogenic. Alongside the repertoire data, information on donor age, sex, ethnicity and CMV serostatus was compiled. A later genetic analysis used genome-wide SNP genotypes for about 65% of the 666 donors, treating that subset as a discovery cohort. All discovery cohort repertoires had been generated on a single sequencing platform. Both class I and class II loci were covered by HLA typing, at four-digit resolution. Typing coverage varied by locus: roughly 620-640 donors for A, B, C, DRB1 and DQB1; approximately 500 for DQA1; approximately 610 for DPA1; under 490 for DPB1. Four to six DR-DQ haplotypes were handled as single units for association and clustering, since linkage in the cohort was strong. Among about 390 genotyped donors of the cohort, an average of around 240,000 unique TCR beta nucleotide sequences were sequenced per donor, about a sixth of them non-productive.

Study-level results and caveats: A total of about 180 TCR beta chains were listed by the study as associated with cytomegalovirus. A few of the identified cytomegalovirus-associated TCR beta chains were confirmed in vitro to be specific for cytomegalovirus antigens. According to a later analysis, most CMV-associated TCR beta chains appeared to be HLA-restricted, and the HLA associations seemed to be driven largely by CMV exposure. In a later analysis, TCR association rates were found to vary across HLA loci, with the most associated TCRs seen for DRB1 alleles and the fewest for HLA-C alleles. In a later analysis, HLA-associated TCR beta chains were found to be more clonally expanded and to have lower generation probabilities than equally common non-associated chains. For the cohort, immune exposure information was limited to CMV serostatus. A cluster of highly shared sequence variants was judged likely to represent a technical artifact of the sequencing pipeline. This cohort had only TCR beta chains sequenced, and the lack of alpha or paired-chain data limited which features could be detected. A later analysis reported that several top co-occurrence clusters appeared linked to parvovirus B19, influenza, CMV and Epstein-Barr virus. Because HLA typing was missing for some donors at each locus, association tests included only the typed subset. An association between a missense DCLRE1C variant and V-gene and J-gene trimming of TCR beta chains was found in a later genetic analysis and replicated in an independent cohort. The classifier was reported to diagnose cytomegalovirus status with high specificity and sensitivity in both the original cohort and the validation cohort. Most TCR sequences were observed very rarely across donors, whereas some public TCRs were present in many individuals. An earlier analysis of several hundred of the donors showed that most TCR beta V segments appeared in productive rearrangements either about 87% or about 30% of the time, which broadly matched IMGT annotations. The presence/absence analyses assumed that sequencing depth was roughly uniform across donors, and that assumption may not be true. Because counts were too low, around 17 rarely observed V segments, including chromosome 9 orphons, were left out of the earlier analysis of approximately 580 of the donors. Correlated functional status among segregating V segments might be attributable to linkage disequilibrium, but an unknown experimental factor could not be ruled out. A further reported finding was that TCR beta sequences accurately predicted the HLA-A and HLA-B alleles for most subjects in the first cohort. The authors suggested that the approach could potentially be generalized to other disease states and immunological phenotypes. Some IMGT-functional V segments, including TRBV6-2 and TRBV6-3, could not be told apart with the 87-base-pair reads, so those segments were excluded. In a later genetic analysis, fewer N-insertions in productive TCRs were reported among donors in an Asian-associated ancestry cluster than the approximately 710-donor mean. Strong co-occurrence of HLA alleles, especially DR and DQ, made assigning TCR associations to individual alleles difficult. A later analysis associated 15,000 to 20,000 TCR beta sequences with specific HLA alleles at a false discovery rate of 0.05.

The cohort was made up of under 800 healthy bone marrow donors. At the time of sampling, all cohort members were nominally healthy, though unrecorded immune exposures were likely present. The donor was CMV seronegative and was included in the group of 352 seronegative cohort members. Each donor provided a peripheral blood sample, and peripheral blood mononuclear cells were used for TCR beta sequencing. Genomic DNA was extracted from the blood cell samples with the Qiagen DNeasy Blood Extraction Kit. Library preparation used the immunoSEQ multiplex PCR assay. For the multiplex PCR, a mixture combining 60 forward primers for TCR Vbeta segments and 13 reverse primers for TCR Jbeta segments was used. The CDR3 region of rearranged TCR beta genes was amplified from genomic DNA with a multiplex PCR assay. Amplified TCR beta libraries were sequenced as 87-base-pair reads on the Illumina HiSeq System. Concerning the study's data processing: A later analysis counted tens of millions of unique TCR beta chains across the 650 to 800 repertoires, and 9.5 million to 11 million of these chains were shared by at least two donors. Raw reads were error-corrected and collapsed into unique sequences with a nearest-neighbor algorithm that merged closely related sequences to remove PCR and sequencing errors. V, D and J gene segments were assigned by aligning CDR3 sequences to IMGT reference sequences. For a sequence to be retained, a match of at least six nucleotides to both a V gene segment and a J gene segment was required. A rearrangement was called productive if the CDR3 had no stop codons and remained in frame with V and J, and every other rearrangement was called non-productive. Following IMGT convention, CDR3 was defined as the stretch from the second conserved V-encoded cysteine up to the conserved J-encoded phenylalanine. The earlier analysis of a few hundred of the donors excluded sequences that lacked an unambiguous match to a single V gene segment. In an earlier analysis of approximately 560 of the donors, a V segment was called functional when productive rearrangements were above 56.7%, and segregating when the standard deviation between donors exceeded 5%. To diagnose cytomegalovirus status from the catalog of TCR beta chain sequences, a statistical classification framework was built. In a later analysis, V and J genes were assigned by comparing TCR nucleotide sequences against IMGT/GENE-DB human TR gene sequences. Using the TCRdist pipeline, a later analysis assigned CDR3 sequences along with most-parsimonious VDJ recombination scenarios. In a later analysis, each TCR beta chain was defined by its CDR3 amino acid sequence together with its V-gene family, and reads without a unique V-gene family were excluded. To address suspected cross-contamination and a sequencing artifact, a later analysis removed some 620 highly shared, low-generation-probability nucleotide sequences. In a later analysis, a clonal expansion index was calculated for each public chain from normalized within-repertoire ranks of inferred template counts. Generation probabilities in a later analysis came from a VDJ recombination model fitted to out-of-frame rearrangements, and those results were checked against IGoR. In a later analysis, hypergeometric tests were used to score TCR-TCR, TCR-HLA and TCR-CMV co-occurrence, with a repertoire-size bias correction applied to TCR pairs. In a later analysis, false discovery rates were estimated by permuting HLA or CMV assignments 20 times. In a later analysis, co-occurring TCRs were grouped with DBSCAN, and TCRdist sequence similarity was added when clustering was performed within HLA-allele-positive subsets. Repertoires with fewer than 30,000 or more than 120,000 public chains, plus five repertoires with anomalous nucleotide sharing, were excluded from co-occurrence clustering. The clones in this table, taken by TCRdb from immuneACCESS, are in-frame only. Not every clone is retained; where verified, under half of the shortfall comes from an unresolved V gene, and the cause of the rest is unknown. From that table come the V and J calls and clone size; the DNA was used to work out D and trimming. This sample gives fewer than 150,000 clones in total; 70% to 80% of them show up just once. Approximately 2% of the sample is taken by the ten largest.

About this clone: The clone's antigen remains unknown. No base quality values were provided; no much bigger clone lies one nucleotide off.

The CDR1 and CDR2 encoded by the germline V gene are SGHDN and FVKESK. V ends up 4 bases short and J 5 bases short, with an unmatched junction base count of 9. The CDR3 contains 15 residues, cysteine and phenylalanine counted. Only CDR3 DNA remains: 45 bases, in frame from the first base. Sequencing was performed on PBMCs. This receptor chain uses TRBV14 and TRBJ2-7, with TRBD1 matching 9 junction bases. This TCR was sampled from a man aged 30 to 39 in good health and CMV-seronegative. CDR3 region: CASSPLGDRAHEQYF. The nucleotides read TGTGCCAGCAGCCCGCTGGGGGACAGGGCCCACGAGCAGTACTTC.